These 2 T cell receptor beta chains share one sample of origin, sequenced in a study of cytomegalovirus exposure and HLA in healthy donors. Both 60 Vbeta primers and 13 Jbeta primers went into the PCR. Method: immunoSEQ multiplex PCR; TCRdb's copy keeps in-frame clones and lacks some. This table holds about 210,000 clones, over 70% found once. Sequenced sample: PBMCs. These receptors were obtained from a man aged 35-49 years in good health and CMV-seropositive.

The V call is TRBV7-8, the J call TRBJ1-5; no definite D call. CDR1 is SGHVS and CDR2 is FQNEAQ in the germline V gene. The CDR3 totals 15 residues. Between the trimmed V and J ends, which lost 1 base and 0 bases, there was a span of 7 bases. CDR3 DNA: TGTGCCAGCAGCTTAGGGCAGTATAGCAATCAGCCCCAGCATTTT. It specifies CASSLGQYSNQPQHF.

The CDR3 sequence: CASSQMGQGLRGYTF. The CDR3 DNA sequence: TGTGCCAGCAGTCAGATGGGACAGGGTCTGCGTGGCTACACCTTC. The chain recombines TRBV6-1 with TRBJ1-2; 9 bases align to TRBD1. Germline trimming cut 5 bases from V and 7 bases from J; bases unmatched to any gene: 11. The length of the CDR3 is 15 residues. CDR1 MNHNS and CDR2 SASEGT come from the germline V gene.